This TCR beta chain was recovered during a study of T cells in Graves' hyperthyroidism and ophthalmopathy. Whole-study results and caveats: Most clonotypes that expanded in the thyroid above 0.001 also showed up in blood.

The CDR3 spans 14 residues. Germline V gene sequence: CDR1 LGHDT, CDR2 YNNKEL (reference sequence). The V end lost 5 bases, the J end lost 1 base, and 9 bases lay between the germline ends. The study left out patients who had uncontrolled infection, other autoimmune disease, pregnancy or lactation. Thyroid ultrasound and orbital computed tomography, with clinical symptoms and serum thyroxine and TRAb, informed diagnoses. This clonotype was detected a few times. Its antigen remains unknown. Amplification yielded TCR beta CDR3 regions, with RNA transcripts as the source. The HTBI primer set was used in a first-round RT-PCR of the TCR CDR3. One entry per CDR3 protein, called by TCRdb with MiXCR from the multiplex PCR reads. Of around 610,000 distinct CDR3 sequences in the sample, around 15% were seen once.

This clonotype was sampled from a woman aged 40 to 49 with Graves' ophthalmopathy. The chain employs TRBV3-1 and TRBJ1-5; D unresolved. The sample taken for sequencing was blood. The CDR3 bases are TGTGCCAGCAGCGACCGTAAGAGCAATCAGCCCCAGCATTTT. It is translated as CASSDRKSNQPQHF.